This record looks at one T cell receptor beta chain sequence and its context. This record belongs to a study of blood T cell repertoires in COVID-19. The CDR3 covers 15 residues. The junction had 7 bases not matched to a gene; V was cut back by 6 bases and J by 4 bases. Looked up from germline, CDR1 is MNHEY and CDR2 is SVGAGI. Per the original data handling: Reference gene primer amplification gave nucleated cell count estimates. Repertoires were generated with immunoSEQ multiplex PCR, while TCRdb's copy carries only in-frame clones and drops some. V and J calls and clone size are those listed in that table; D and trimming were worked out from the DNA. The table lists fewer than 250,000 clones, 85% to 90% of them singletons.

The receptor was isolated from a man aged 25-45 years who had been exposed to COVID-19. Sequencing input: PBMCs or T cells enriched from blood (not recorded which). This sequence joins TRBV6-5 and TRBJ1-5; 9 bases are shared with TRBD1. Here the CDR3 DNA reads TGTGCCAGCAGATCGGACAGGGGTCAGAATCAGCCCCAGCATTTT. Its protein is CASRSDRGQNQPQHF.